This is a list of T cell receptor beta chains from one sample in a study of blood T cell repertoires in COVID-19. Assay used: immunoSEQ multiplex PCR; TCRdb lists only in-frame clones, some missing. There are some 120,000 clones in the sample; approximately 77% occur only once, and 20% lies in the top ten. The material sequenced was peripheral blood. All receptors derive from a man older than 75 with acute or convalescent COVID-19. Each CDR3 is given with its conserved first and last residue. Each record gives: CDR3 protein, CDR3 DNA, D gene, clone size, V gene, J gene. D genes are given only for firm matches. Expanded clones get a size class; other rows say once, few or many, or leave the size out.

CASRTGGNSADTQYF	TGTGCCAGCAGGACAGGGGGCAACTCAGCAGATACGCAGTATTTT	TRBD1	-	TRBV6-5	TRBJ2-3
CASRTQGALSGEQYF	TGTGCCAGCAGAACACAGGGGGCTCTCTCGGGAGAGCAGTACTTC	TRBD1	once	TRBV5-6	TRBJ2-7
CASSPVGDFRKPQHF	TGTGCCAGTAGTCCCGTCGGGGACTTTAGGAAGCCCCAGCATTTT	-	-	TRBV19	TRBJ1-5
CASSFDRGGQTQYF	TGTGCCAGCAGCTTCGACAGGGGGGGACAGACCCAGTACTTC	TRBD1	-	TRBV11-2	TRBJ2-5
CASSAERTYSPPLHF	TGTGCCAGCAGTGCCGAAAGGACTTATAGCCCACCCCTCCACTTT	-	-	TRBV2	TRBJ1-6
CASSEAGGRHEPQHF	TGTGCCAGCAGTGAAGCGGGGGGGAGGCACGAGCCCCAGCATTTT	-	-	TRBV2	TRBJ1-5
CASSSLNRDLNGYTF	TGTGCCAGCAGTTCGCTCAACAGGGATTTGAATGGCTACACCTTC	-	-	TRBV28	TRBJ1-2
CASSSGEELYGYTF	TGTGCCAGCAGCTCCGGAGAAGAATTATATGGCTACACCTTC	-	few	TRBV5-4	TRBJ1-2
CASRSTGGEQYF	TGTGCCAGCAGATCTACAGGGGGCGAGCAGTACTTC	TRBD1	-	TRBV12-3/TRBV12-4	TRBJ2-7
CASSTPGQPYGYTF	TGTGCCAGCAGTACCCCGGGACAGCCTTATGGCTACACCTTC	TRBD1	-	TRBV27	TRBJ1-2
CASSVEPGQPYEQYF	TGTGCCAGCAGCGTGGAACCGGGACAGCCCTACGAGCAGTACTTC	TRBD1	-	TRBV9	TRBJ2-7
CASSVGTSGSDTQYF	TGTGCCAGCAGCGTAGGGACTAGCGGATCAGATACGCAGTATTTT	TRBD2	few	TRBV9	TRBJ2-3
CASSEGNGKNYGYTF	TGTGCCAGCAGTGAAGGAAACGGTAAAAACTATGGCTACACCTTC	-	few	TRBV2	TRBJ1-2
CASSMAGYTGELFF	TGTGCCAGTAGTATGGCAGGATACACCGGGGAGCTGTTTTTT	-	-	TRBV19	TRBJ2-2
CASSPVGAGELFF	TGTGCCAGCAGCCCCGTTGGGGCTGGGGAGCTGTTTTTT	-	-	TRBV7-6	TRBJ2-2
CASSSGQGVYTQYF	TGTGCCAGCAGCTCCGGACAGGGAGTTTATACGCAGTATTTT	TRBD1	-	TRBV5-4	TRBJ2-3
CASRPTATGGSAFF	TGTGCCAGCAGACCTACTGCGACAGGGGGCTCAGCTTTCTTT	TRBD1	-	TRBV28	TRBJ1-1
CASSYPNYEQYF	TGTGCCAGCAGTTACCCCAATTACGAGCAGTACTTC	-	-	TRBV6-2/TRBV6-3	TRBJ2-7
CASSSGGETQYF	TGCGCCAGCAGCTCAGGGGGAGAGACCCAGTACTTC	TRBD1	-	TRBV5-1	TRBJ2-5